Below, one T cell receptor beta chain is given with its context. Its antigen is unidentified. CDR1 and CDR2 (germline): MDHEN, SYDVKM. The CDR3 is 14 residues long. With 2 bases removed from V and 0 bases from J, the gap between germline ends came to 7 bases. This record comes from a study of shared clonotypes between healthy human individuals. Study-wide points: A small donor pool kept down the genetic and exposure-history diversity that was represented. When naive CD4 clonotypes were compared across several donors, around 5% were shared. Some clonotypes were shared by all four sorted-subset donors, while others were not shared. The non-shared ones had lower generation probabilities than the shared ones.

Generated by immunoSEQ multiplex PCR, the TCRdb table keeps only in-frame clones and is missing some. Of over 1.5 million clones listed, nearly 99% are singletons. This sequence originates from a man aged 25 to 40 in good health. Sequences were obtained from naive CD4+ T cells sorted from blood. As to subset: CD45RA+ positively selected. The chain is built from TRBV28 and TRBJ1-1; D is unclear. The CDR3 sequence: CASSLPNMNTEAFF. The CDR3 nucleotides read TGTGCCAGCAGTTTACCGAATATGAACACTGAAGCTTTCTTT.